The entry that follows covers one T cell receptor (beta chain) sequence. The data derive from a study of blood T cell repertoires in COVID-19. Only in-frame clones appear in the TCRdb table, and some are missing; sequencing was by immunoSEQ multiplex PCR. This table holds some 240,000 clones, over 70% found once. The germline gives CDR1 MDHEN, CDR2 SYDVKM. CDR3 length equals 13 residues. J gave up 7 bases and V 6 bases, and 8 bases lay outside the gene matches. The sequenced sample was peripheral blood. The genes are TRBV28 and TRBJ1-2; 7 positions match TRBD1. This receptor was obtained from a woman aged 70-85 years with COVID-19, enrolled during active disease. The CDR3 reads CASRSPGQFGYTF. DNA of the CDR3: TGTGCCAGCAGATCTCCGGGACAGTTTGGCTACACCTTC.